Shown below are 30 T cell receptor beta chains from a single sample sequenced in a study of cytomegalovirus exposure and HLA in healthy donors. PCR was performed using 60 Vbeta and 13 Jbeta primers. Measured with immunoSEQ multiplex PCR; TCRdb has only the in-frame clones, and not every one. The sample lists 150,000 to 170,000 clones, roughly 72% occurring once. What was sequenced was PBMCs. These receptor sequences come from a man aged 25-40 years in good health and CMV-seronegative.

This chain links TRBV19 with TRBJ1-1; maybe TRBD1 (6 bases). The V gene lost 4 bases and the J gene lost 0 bases, with 15 bases spanning the gap. The length of the CDR3 is 16 residues. Germline loops: CDR1 LNHDA, CDR2 SQIVND (reference sequence). CDR3 protein: CASSTTGSGMNTEAFF. In DNA form, the CDR3 reads TGTGCCAGTAGTACTACAGGGTCGGGAATGAACACTGAAGCTTTCTTT.

This clone was detected once. This chain uses TRBV12-5 with TRBJ1-5, with D possibly matching TRBD1 (6 bases). V dropped 0 bases and J dropped 0 bases, with 12 bases sitting between them. Germline loops: CDR1 LGHNT, CDR2 FRNRAP. CDR3 length: 17 residues. The CDR3, as DNA: TGTGCTAGTGGTTTGGTAGTTGGACAGCTTAGCAATCAGCCCCAGCATTTT. Residues: CASGLVVGQLSNQPQHF.

The J gene is TRBJ2-1, the V gene TRBV5-4, with 8 bases fitting TRBD2. This CDR3 spans 14 amino acids. Looked up from germline, CDR1 is SGHNT and CDR2 is YYREEE (reference sequence). V gave up 1 base and J gave up 7 bases; unmatched junction bases: 4. The CDR3 protein is CASSLRGGRNEQFF. The CDR3 DNA is TGTGCCAGCAGCTTGCGGGGGGGCCGGAATGAGCAGTTCTTC.

This rearrangement joins TRBV2 to TRBJ2-2; D call uncertain. Trimming took off 3 bases at V and 1 base at J, with 9 bases between the two ends. The CDR3 runs 15 residues. Germline V gene data show CDR1 as SNHLY and CDR2 as FYNNEI. Written as DNA, the CDR3 is TGTGCCAGCAGTGACCAGTCATGGAACACCGGGGAGCTGTTTTTT. It specifies CASSDQSWNTGELFF.

The chain joins TRBV28 to TRBJ1-2, with a possible D match to TRBD1 (5 bases). This CDR3 has 13 amino acids. V was clipped by 6 bases and J by 2 bases, with 10 bases between them. Germline-derived CDR1 and CDR2 are MDHEN and SYDVKM. The CDR3 DNA reads TGTGCCAGCAGACCGACAGCAAACTATGGCTACACCTTC. Encoded protein: CASRPTANYGYTF.

This chain links TRBV5-6 with TRBJ1-5; D is possibly TRBD1 (5 bases). The CDR3 consists of 13 residues. V was cut by 0 bases and J by 4 bases, with 5 bases left in between. Germline V lookup: CDR1 SGHDT, CDR2 YYEEEE. Written as DNA, the CDR3 is TGTGCCAGCAGCTTGGGACAGAATCAGCCCCAGCATTTT. Protein: CASSLGQNQPQHF.

The sample holds a few counts of this clone. The V call is TRBV5-6, the J call TRBJ2-5; 7 nucleotides agree with TRBD1. The CDR3 has 14 residues. Germline V gives CDR1 SGHDT, CDR2 YYEEEE. The junction had 5 bases not matched to a gene; V was cut back by 4 bases and J by 2 bases. This CDR3 is CASSLGTEQETQYF. Written as DNA, the CDR3 is TGTGCCAGCAGCCTCGGGACAGAACAAGAGACCCAGTACTTC.

The V call is TRBV5-6, the J call TRBJ1-1; D ambiguous. CDR1 and CDR2 from the germline V gene are SGHDT and YYEEEE. V lost 0 bases and J 2 bases, leaving 8 bases between the germline ends. The CDR3 extends over 14 amino acids. The CDR3 sequence: CASSLVASNTEAFF. DNA for the CDR3: TGTGCCAGCAGCTTGGTCGCGTCCAACACTGAAGCTTTCTTT.

The chain carries TRBV5-1 and TRBJ2-6, with 10 bases lining up with TRBD1. Trimming removed 4 bases from V and 3 bases from J; junction bases left unmatched: 7. Germline V gene sequence: CDR1 SGHRS, CDR2 YFSETQ. The CDR3 is made up of 17 amino acids. CDR3 protein: CASSPTGGIGGANVLTF. The CDR3 nucleotides are TGCGCCAGCAGCCCGACAGGGGGCATAGGTGGGGCCAACGTCCTGACTTTC.

The J gene is TRBJ1-5, the V gene TRBV28, with TRBD1 matching over 7 bases. CDR3 length: 14 amino acids. V lost 6 bases to trimming and J lost 5 bases; unmatched junction nucleotides: 7. Germline lookup yields CDR1 MDHEN and CDR2 SYDVKM. The CDR3 DNA sequence: TGTGCCAGCAGACCACAGGGGCCCCATCAGCCCCAGCATTTT. Its translation is CASRPQGPHQPQHF.

The V and J genes are TRBV10-3 and TRBJ2-2; D is unresolved. Germline V gives CDR1 ENHRY, CDR2 SYGVKD. V was cut by 5 bases and J by 4 bases, with 5 bases left in between. This CDR3 region has 12 residues. Here the CDR3 reads CAISTVTGELFF. As DNA, the CDR3 is TGTGCCATCAGTACTGTCACCGGGGAGCTGTTTTTT.

This clone occurred once. This chain connects TRBV5-5 to TRBJ1-5; tentative D call: TRBD1 (5 bases). Per germline, CDR1 SGHKS and CDR2 YYEKEE (reference sequence). This CDR3 region has 14 residues. V lost 3 bases, J lost 4 bases, and 11 bases lay in between. The CDR3, as DNA: TGTGCCAGCAGCTCCCGGGACTCTAATCAGCCCCAGCATTTT. This codes for CASSSRDSNQPQHF.

This chain joins TRBV28 and TRBJ1-6, with 8 bases aligning to TRBD1. The germline gives CDR1 MDHEN, CDR2 SYDVKM. The ends lost 2 bases at V and 10 bases at J; junction bases unmatched: 4. The CDR3 sequence is 14 residues long. The CDR3 protein is CASSLGQGGSPLHF. CDR3 bases: TGTGCCAGCAGTTTAGGACAGGGAGGATCACCCCTCCACTTT.

The DNA for the CDR3 is TGTGCGGGCTCCCCGGGACAGACTTTCACAGATACGCAGTATTTT. It is translated as CAGSPGQTFTDTQYF. The gene calls are TRBV6-6 and TRBJ2-3; TRBD1 matches 7 bases. Germline values: CDR1 MNHNY, CDR2 SVGAGI (reference sequence). The CDR3 sequence is 15 residues long.

The table lists this clone with a few counts. The chain is built from TRBV2 and TRBJ2-5; TRBD2 aligns across 10 bases. V trimming: 2 bases; J trimming: 7 bases; junction bases outside the gene matches: 7. CDR1 SNHLY and CDR2 FYNNEI come from the germline V gene. The CDR3 extends over 15 amino acids. CDR3 nucleotides: TGTGCCAGCAGTGAAAGCGGGGGGGGCTCTGGGACCCAGTACTTC. This codes for CASSESGGGSGTQYF.

This chain connects TRBV6-5 to TRBJ1-4; possibly TRBD1 for D (5 bases). This CDR3 contains 13 residues. Germline V gene sequence: CDR1 MNHEY, CDR2 SVGAGI. Trimming took 4 bases from V and 13 from J, leaving 16 bases between them. The CDR3 region is CASSSDTRMGLFF. The CDR3 nucleotides read TGTGCCAGCAGTTCGGACACCAGGATGGGACTGTTTTTT.

This chain connects TRBV4-1 to TRBJ2-5, with 14 bases identical to TRBD2. The J segment lost 4 bases and the V segment lost 4 bases, leaving 2 bases of the junction unmatched. The germline CDR1 and CDR2 sequences are MGHRA and YSYEKL. This CDR3 has 15 amino acids. The CDR3 nucleotides read TGCGCCAGCAGCCCGACTAGCGGGGGGGCAGAGACCCAGTACTTC. This translates into CASSPTSGGAETQYF.

This sequence joins TRBV9 and TRBJ2-7; D might be TRBD1 (5 bases). CDR1 is SGDLS and CDR2 is YYNGEE in the germline V gene. Trimming shortened V by 3 bases and J by 5 bases, and 15 bases separated the two germline ends. The CDR3 spans 14 residues. The CDR3 bases are TGTGCCAGCAGCGCCGCCCCAGGGTTTGACGAGCAGTACTTC. Its protein product is CASSAAPGFDEQYF.

CDR3 sequence: CASSLSSGSSYEQYF. DNA for the CDR3: TGTGCCAGCAGTCTTTCTAGCGGGAGCTCCTACGAGCAGTACTTC. The chain carries TRBV27 and TRBJ2-5, with 10 bases that match TRBD2. The assigned J gene may be wrong: the sequence end matches TRBJ2-7 better. In germline, CDR1 is MNHEY, CDR2 SMNVEV (reference sequence). This CDR3 comprises 15 residues.

This clone is a singleton in its sample. At the DNA level, this CDR3 is encoded by other sequences in the same sample as well. The J gene is TRBJ2-5, the V gene TRBV5-1; 7 positions agree with TRBD1. J lost 5 bases, V lost 0 bases, and 4 bases had no gene match. The CDR3 has 14 amino acids. Germline CDR1 and CDR2: SGHRS and YFSETQ. CDR3: CASSLEGRGETQYF. As DNA, the CDR3 is TGCGCCAGCAGCTTGGAGGGCAGGGGGGAGACCCAGTACTTC.

This sequence joins TRBV6-1 and TRBJ1-1, with D perhaps TRBD1 (5 bases). Looked up from germline, CDR1 is MNHNS and CDR2 is SASEGT. The V end was cut by 7 bases, the J end by 5 bases, with 20 bases between. CDR3 length: 15 residues. The CDR3 loop is CASTRGYQGWTEAFF. In DNA, the CDR3 is TGTGCCAGCACCCGAGGCTATCAGGGTTGGACTGAAGCTTTCTTT.

This chain links TRBV5-6 with TRBJ2-3, with TRBD1 as a possible D gene (6 bases). Deletions cut 4 bases from V and 0 bases from J, with 12 bases between. Germline CDR1 SGHDT, CDR2 YYEEEE. The CDR3 is 15 amino acids. DNA for the CDR3: TGTGCCAGCAGCCCGGACAGTGCTAGCACAGATACGCAGTATTTT. This encodes CASSPDSASTDTQYF. The full variable domain, in which reference TRBV5-6 and TRBJ2-3 provide the parts outside the CDR3, is DAGVTQSPTHLIKTRGQQVTLRCSPKSGHDTVSWYQQALGQGPQFIFQYYEEEERQRGNFPDRFSGHQFPNYSSELNVNALLLGDSALYLCASSPDSASTDTQYFGPGTRLTVL.

This clone is a singleton in its sample. V usage is TRBV7-7 and J usage is TRBJ1-6; no reliable D call. V dropped 0 bases and J dropped 5 bases, with 14 bases sitting between them. Germline CDR1 SSHAT, CDR2 FNYEAQ (reference sequence). The CDR3 is made up of 17 amino acids. CDR3 DNA: TGTGCCAGCAGCTTAGCGCTGTTGAGTCAGGATAATTCACCCCTCCACTTT. It yields the protein CASSLALLSQDNSPLHF.

The chain links TRBV9 to TRBJ1-1, with D possibly TRBD1 on 5 matching bases. Deletions cut 3 bases from V and 4 bases from J, with 10 bases between. Germline loops: CDR1 SGDLS, CDR2 YYNGEE. The CDR3 covers 13 residues. CDR3 DNA sequence: TGTGCCAGCAGCGCCGGGGACTCCACTGAAGCTTTCTTT. Amino acids: CASSAGDSTEAFF.

V gene TRBV4-2 combines with J gene TRBJ2-3; 14 nucleotides line up with TRBD2. The germline V gene has CDR1 LGHNA and CDR2 YNFKEQ. This CDR3 is built from 17 residues. V lost 4 bases, J lost 5 bases, and 8 bases stayed unmatched. Here the CDR3 DNA reads TGTGCCAGCAGCCCGAGACTAGCGGGGGGGCTGGAAGATACGCAGTATTTT. It yields the protein CASSPRLAGGLEDTQYF.

This clone has at least ten counts. The V and J genes are TRBV27 and TRBJ2-7; TRBD1 aligns across 7 bases. The CDR3 runs to 13 residues. After removal of 5 bases from V and 3 bases from J, the junction contained 4 bases not matched to a gene. Germline loops: CDR1 MNHEY, CDR2 SMNVEV (reference sequence). For the CDR3, the DNA is TGTGCCAGCAGTCTACACAGGGGCTACGAGCAGTACTTC. Translated: CASSLHRGYEQYF.

CDR3 region: CASSPTTPSSGYTF. The CDR3 DNA reads as TGTGCCAGCAGCCCGACAACCCCGTCTAGCGGCTACACCTTC. V usage is TRBV5-4 and J usage is TRBJ1-2; no reliable D call. The CDR3 sequence is 14 residues long. Germline values: CDR1 SGHNT, CDR2 YYREEE (reference sequence). Deletions cut 4 bases from V and 8 bases from J, with 18 bases between.

V and J are TRBV5-1 and TRBJ2-1; possible D gene TRBD2, 6 bases. Germline-derived CDR1 and CDR2 are SGHRS and YFSETQ. This CDR3 region has 14 residues. Trimming shortened V by 4 bases and J by 3 bases, and 11 bases separated the two germline ends. The CDR3 here is CASSRDFNYNEQFF. The CDR3 nucleotides are TGCGCCAGCAGCCGGGACTTCAACTACAATGAGCAGTTCTTC.

The chain combines TRBV4-2 with TRBJ2-5; TRBD2 is a possible D gene (5 bases). There are 14 residues in the CDR3. The germline V gene has CDR1 LGHNA and CDR2 YNFKEQ. The V end was cut by 5 bases, the J end by 4 bases, with 14 bases between. CDR3 nucleotides: TGTGCCAGCAGCGTCGGAGGTTCAGGAGAGACCCAGTACTTC. This sequence encodes CASSVGGSGETQYF.

The chain joins TRBV12-5 to TRBJ2-3; 10 bases line up with TRBD1. Germline CDR1 LGHNT, CDR2 FRNRAP. The CDR3 is 15 amino acids. V lost 6 bases, J lost 5 bases, and 8 bases stayed unmatched. DNA of the CDR3: TGTGCTAGTGGGGAAGACAGGGGGCTAATAGATACGCAGTATTTT. Protein sequence: CASGEDRGLIDTQYF.